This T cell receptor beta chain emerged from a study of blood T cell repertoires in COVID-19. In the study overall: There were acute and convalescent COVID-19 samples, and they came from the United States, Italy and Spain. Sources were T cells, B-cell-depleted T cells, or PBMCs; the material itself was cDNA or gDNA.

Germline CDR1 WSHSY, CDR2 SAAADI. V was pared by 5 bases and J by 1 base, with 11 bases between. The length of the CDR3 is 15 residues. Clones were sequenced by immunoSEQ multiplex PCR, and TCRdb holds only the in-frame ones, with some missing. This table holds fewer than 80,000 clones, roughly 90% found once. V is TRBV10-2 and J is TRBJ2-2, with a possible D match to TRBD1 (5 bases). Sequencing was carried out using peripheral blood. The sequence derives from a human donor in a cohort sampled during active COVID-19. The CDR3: CASSYITGNTGELFF. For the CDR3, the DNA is TGCGCCAGCAGTTATATTACAGGGAACACCGGGGAGCTGTTTTTT.